The 24 T cell receptor beta chains given below trace back to one sample, sequenced in a study of blood T cell repertoires in COVID-19. Data came from immunoSEQ multiplex PCR; TCRdb stores just in-frame clones and leaves some out. The sample lists nearly 110,000 clones, approximately 81% occurring once. The sample was peripheral blood. Receptors were obtained from a human donor in a cohort sampled during active COVID-19.

The V call is TRBV18, the J call TRBJ1-1; 8 bases line up with TRBD1. The trim removed 0 bases at V and 0 bases at J, leaving 3 bases unmatched. The CDR3 is 16 amino acids. Germline loops: CDR1 KGHSH, CDR2 LQKENI. The CDR3: CASSPPLRGLNTEAFF. As DNA, the CDR3 is TGTGCCAGCTCACCACCACTCAGGGGGCTGAACACTGAAGCTTTCTTT.

The chain uses TRBV12-3 or TRBV12-4 and TRBJ2-1; maybe TRBD1 (5 bases). V was clipped by 6 bases and J by 15 bases, with 18 bases between them. The CDR3 has 12 residues. CDR3 protein: CASSPGPGASFF. The DNA for the CDR3 is TGTGCCAGCAGCCCGGGTCCTGGGGCATCGTTCTTC.

Comment on this clone: The sample carries other DNA sequences with the same CDR3. The V gene is TRBV3-1 (or the pseudogene TRBV3-2), the J gene TRBJ2-2; 10 nucleotides match TRBD2. The CDR3 runs to 15 residues. V lost 4 bases and J lost 4; bases outside the gene matches: 3. Germline V gene lookup returns CDR1 LGHDT and CDR2 YNNKEL (reference sequence). The CDR3: CASSRLAGVTGELFF. CDR3 nucleotides: TGTGCCAGCAGCCGTCTAGCGGGAGTCACCGGGGAGCTGTTTTTT.

V gene TRBV6-9 combines with J gene TRBJ1-5, with a tentative D call TRBD1 (5 bases). Germline CDR1 is MNHGY and CDR2 is SVAAGI. CDR3 length: 15 residues. V was pared by 2 bases and J by 6 bases, with 14 bases between. The CDR3 sequence is CASSYHRNISQPQHF. CDR3 coding DNA: TGTGCCAGCAGTTATCACAGGAACATAAGTCAGCCCCAGCATTTT.

The rearrangement joins TRBV7-9 to TRBJ1-5, with D unresolved. Germline V gene sequence: CDR1 SEHNR, CDR2 FQNEAQ (reference sequence). This CDR3 is 17 amino acids long. V was clipped by 5 bases and J by 1 base, with 18 bases between them. The CDR3, as DNA: TGTGCCAGCAGCCCAGGCCAGGCCCAGTTAAGCAATCAGCCCCAGCATTTT. It specifies CASSPGQAQLSNQPQHF.

This rearrangement joins TRBV6-5 to TRBJ2-4; 8 bases fit TRBD1. The J segment lost 1 base and the V segment lost 7 bases, leaving 3 bases of the junction unmatched. The CDR3 is 14 residues long. Per germline, CDR1 MNHEY and CDR2 SVGAGI. The CDR3 DNA sequence: TGTGCCAGCATCCAGGGGGCGGCCAAAAACATTCAGTACTTC. Its protein product is CASIQGAAKNIQYF.

This chain links TRBV2 with TRBJ1-5; D gene ambiguous. Trimming took 8 bases from V and 7 from J, leaving 15 bases between them. The CDR3 contains 13 residues. The germline CDR1 and CDR2 sequences are SNHLY and FYNNEI. The CDR3 loop reads CASRPSRLQPQHF. CDR3 DNA: TGTGCCAGCCGCCCTTCCAGGTTACAGCCCCAGCATTTT. Filled out from reference TRBV2 and TRBJ1-5, the complete variable domain reads EPEVTQTPSHQVTQMGQEVILRCVPISNHLYFYWYRQILGQKVEFLVSFYNNEISEKSEIFDDQFSVERPDGSNFTLKIRSTKLEDSAMYFCASRPSRLQPQHFGDGTRLSIL.

The V and J genes are TRBV7-8 and TRBJ2-2, with TRBD2 identical over 7 bases. CDR1 SGHVS and CDR2 FQNEAQ come from the germline V gene. The trim removed 0 bases at V and 7 bases at J, leaving 8 bases unmatched. This CDR3 is built from 16 residues. The DNA of the CDR3 is TGTGCCAGCAGCTTAGCGCCGGCGGGAGCGGACGGGGAGCTGTTTTTT. Translated: CASSLAPAGADGELFF. The whole variable domain, filled in from reference TRBV7-8 and TRBJ2-2, reads GAGVSQSPRYKVAKRGQDVALRCDPISGHVSLFWYQQALGQGPEFLTYFQNEAQLDKSGLPSDRFFAERPEGSVSTLKIQRTQQEDSAVYLCASSLAPAGADGELFFGEGSRLTVL.

V usage is TRBV2 and J usage is TRBJ1-2; 9 bases align to TRBD1. V was pared by 6 bases and J by 6 bases, with 5 bases of the junction left unmatched. This CDR3 comprises 13 residues. CDR1 SNHLY and CDR2 FYNNEI come from the germline V gene. This chain's CDR3 is CASRTGGANGYTF. CDR3 bases: TGTGCCAGCAGAACAGGGGGCGCGAATGGCTACACCTTC.

The chain couples TRBV10-3 to TRBJ1-3; 7 bases align to TRBD1. Germline assignment: CDR1 ENHRY and CDR2 SYGVKD. The V gene end was trimmed by 10 bases and the J gene end by 0 bases; junction bases not matched to a gene: 3. The CDR3 spans 13 residues. CDR3 coding DNA: TGTGCCAGCCGGGACAGCTCTGGAAACACCATATATTTT. Translation gives CASRDSSGNTIYF.

CDR3 in DNA: TGTGCCACCAGTGATCCGGGACAGGTTAATCAGCCCCAGCATTTT. This codes for CATSDPGQVNQPQHF. The rearrangement joins TRBV24-1 to TRBJ1-5; 8 nucleotides line up with TRBD1. The CDR3 is 15 residues long. V trimming: 3 bases; J trimming: 4 bases; junction bases outside the gene matches: 4. Germline V CDR1 and CDR2: KGHDR, SFDVKD.

The chain joins TRBV11-3 to TRBJ2-2; D possibly corresponds to TRBD1 (6 bases). V lost 5 bases and J lost 3, with 19 bases in between. This CDR3 contains 17 residues. The germline V gene has CDR1 SGHNT and CDR2 YENEEA. CDR3 sequence: CASSLSPESGDTGELFF. In DNA, the CDR3 is TGTGCCAGCAGCCTGAGCCCGGAGTCAGGGGACACCGGGGAGCTGTTTTTT.

The chain combines TRBV9 with TRBJ2-5; possible D gene TRBD1, 5 bases. This CDR3 is 16 amino acids long. V shed 3 bases and J shed 7 bases, with 22 bases lying between them. Germline assignment: CDR1 SGDLS and CDR2 YYNGEE. The DNA of the CDR3 is TGTGCCAGCAGCGCCCTTGGGGCCCCGGAAAGGGGGACCCAGTACTTC. Translating it yields CASSALGAPERGTQYF.

For this clone: Distinct nucleotide sequences in the sample also encode this CDR3. V and J are TRBV5-6 and TRBJ1-1; D not resolved. CDR1 is SGHDT and CDR2 is YYEEEE in the germline V gene. The CDR3 runs 13 residues. V was cut by 4 bases and J by 1 base, with 8 bases left in between. For the CDR3, the DNA is TGTGCCAGCAGCCTAGCGGGGAACACTGAAGCTTTCTTT. Amino acids: CASSLAGNTEAFF.

The chain joins TRBV19 to TRBJ2-2, with a possible D match to TRBD2 (5 bases). This CDR3 comprises 17 residues. V lost 1 base and J lost 1, with 13 bases in between. CDR1 LNHDA and CDR2 SQIVND come from the germline V gene (reference sequence). CDR3 loop: CASSIVVASKNTGELFF. The CDR3 DNA sequence: TGTGCCAGTAGTATAGTCGTGGCTAGCAAGAACACCGGGGAGCTGTTTTTT.

The CDR3 DNA sequence: TGTGCCAGCAGCGGACAGGGGGGACAGACCCAGTACTTC. Its translation: CASSGQGGQTQYF. The chain is built from TRBV6-2 or TRBV6-3 and TRBJ2-5, with 10 bases that match TRBD1. The J segment lost 6 bases and the V segment lost 6 bases, leaving 4 bases of the junction unmatched. CDR3 length equals 13 residues. CDR1 is MNHEY and CDR2 is SVGEGT in the germline V gene.

A note on this clone: An end of the junction does not agree with germline; a read error may underlie this. The rearrangement joins TRBV7-7 to TRBJ2-2; a possible D gene is TRBD1 (7 bases). This CDR3 contains 15 residues. The germline V gene encodes CDR1 SSHAT and CDR2 FNYEAQ (reference sequence). CDR3: CASSLARGDTGELFF. For the CDR3, the DNA is TGTGCTAGCAGCTTAGCCAGGGGGGACACCGGGGAGCTGTTTTTT. Based on the CDR3 plus reference TRBV7-7 and TRBJ2-2, the full variable domain is GAGVSQSPRYKVTKRGQDVTLRCDPISSHATLYWYQQALGQGPEFLTYFNYEAQPDKSGLPSDRFSAERPEGSISTLTIQRTEQRDSAMYRCASSLARGDTGELFFGEGSRLTVL.

The sample holds one count of this clone. This sequence joins TRBV5-1 and TRBJ2-7; a possible D gene is TRBD2 (6 bases). Trimming took off 0 bases at V and 2 bases at J, with 12 bases between the two ends. Germline loops: CDR1 SGHRS, CDR2 YFSETQ. CDR3 size: 15 residues. The CDR3, as DNA: TGCGCCAGCAGCTTGGGCCACTCGGGGGCCTACGAGCAGTACTTC. This encodes CASSLGHSGAYEQYF. The full variable domain, rest sourced from reference TRBV5-1 and TRBJ2-7, is KAGVTQTPRYLIKTRGQQVTLSCSPISGHRSVSWYQQTPGQGLQFLFEYFSETQRNKGNFPGRFSGRQFSNSRSEMNVSTLELGDSALYLCASSLGHSGAYEQYFGPGTRLTVT.

The V and J genes are TRBV5-6 and TRBJ2-7; 8 bases agree with TRBD2. V lost 2 bases to trimming and J lost 9 bases; unmatched junction nucleotides: 16. CDR1 SGHDT and CDR2 YYEEEE come from the germline V gene. CDR3 size: 16 residues. The CDR3 nucleotides read TGTGCCAGCAGCTTATCCGGTACTAGCGGTTCTACGGGGCAGTACTTC. Protein product: CASSLSGTSGSTGQYF.

The gene calls are TRBV5-4 and TRBJ2-3; 8 positions match TRBD2. This CDR3 region has 15 residues. The V gene's germline CDR1 is SGHNT and CDR2 YYREEE (reference sequence). Losses at the gene ends were 3 bases for V and 3 bases for J; bases not matched to a gene: 6. DNA of the CDR3: TGTGCCAGCAGCTGGCGGGGGGCAGGGACAGATACGCAGTATTTT. Translated, it gives CASSWRGAGTDTQYF.

This chain uses TRBV11-3 with TRBJ2-1, with TRBD2 matching over 10 bases. The CDR3 has 17 amino acids. The trim removed 2 bases at V and 6 bases at J, leaving 10 bases unmatched. CDR1 is SGHNT and CDR2 is YENEEA in the germline V gene. The CDR3 nucleotides read TGTGCCAGCAGCTTATCTACTAGCGGGAAAATCCGCAATGAGCAGTTCTTC. Amino acid sequence: CASSLSTSGKIRNEQFF.

The chain couples TRBV4-1 to TRBJ2-5; the match to TRBD1 covers 9 bases. The germline CDR1 and CDR2 sequences are MGHRA and YSYEKL. V shed 3 bases, J shed 4 bases, and the junction held 3 bases outside the gene matches. This CDR3 comprises 14 residues. The DNA of the CDR3 is TGCGCCAGCAGCCAGACAGGGGGGAGAGAGACCCAGTACTTC. This translates into CASSQTGGRETQYF.

This clone is a singleton in its sample. The chain recombines TRBV7-2 with TRBJ2-3; TRBD1 might be the D (5 bases). The V end was cut by 5 bases, the J end by 0 bases, with 18 bases between. This CDR3 spans 17 amino acids. Germline V gene sequence: CDR1 SGHTA, CDR2 FQGNSA. The CDR3 protein is CASSIRPQGSSTDTQYF. The CDR3 DNA follows: TGTGCCAGCAGCATCCGACCCCAGGGTTCTAGCACAGATACGCAGTATTTT.

The J gene is TRBJ1-5, the V gene TRBV6-2 or TRBV6-3; 10 bases agree with TRBD1. In germline, CDR1 is MNHEY, CDR2 SVGEGT. The V gene end was trimmed by 2 bases and the J gene end by 0 bases; junction bases not matched to a gene: 10. The length of the CDR3 is 19 residues. CDR3 protein: CASSYHRDRGINSNQPQHF. CDR3 DNA sequence: TGTGCCAGCAGTTACCACCGGGACAGGGGAATAAATAGCAATCAGCCCCAGCATTTT.